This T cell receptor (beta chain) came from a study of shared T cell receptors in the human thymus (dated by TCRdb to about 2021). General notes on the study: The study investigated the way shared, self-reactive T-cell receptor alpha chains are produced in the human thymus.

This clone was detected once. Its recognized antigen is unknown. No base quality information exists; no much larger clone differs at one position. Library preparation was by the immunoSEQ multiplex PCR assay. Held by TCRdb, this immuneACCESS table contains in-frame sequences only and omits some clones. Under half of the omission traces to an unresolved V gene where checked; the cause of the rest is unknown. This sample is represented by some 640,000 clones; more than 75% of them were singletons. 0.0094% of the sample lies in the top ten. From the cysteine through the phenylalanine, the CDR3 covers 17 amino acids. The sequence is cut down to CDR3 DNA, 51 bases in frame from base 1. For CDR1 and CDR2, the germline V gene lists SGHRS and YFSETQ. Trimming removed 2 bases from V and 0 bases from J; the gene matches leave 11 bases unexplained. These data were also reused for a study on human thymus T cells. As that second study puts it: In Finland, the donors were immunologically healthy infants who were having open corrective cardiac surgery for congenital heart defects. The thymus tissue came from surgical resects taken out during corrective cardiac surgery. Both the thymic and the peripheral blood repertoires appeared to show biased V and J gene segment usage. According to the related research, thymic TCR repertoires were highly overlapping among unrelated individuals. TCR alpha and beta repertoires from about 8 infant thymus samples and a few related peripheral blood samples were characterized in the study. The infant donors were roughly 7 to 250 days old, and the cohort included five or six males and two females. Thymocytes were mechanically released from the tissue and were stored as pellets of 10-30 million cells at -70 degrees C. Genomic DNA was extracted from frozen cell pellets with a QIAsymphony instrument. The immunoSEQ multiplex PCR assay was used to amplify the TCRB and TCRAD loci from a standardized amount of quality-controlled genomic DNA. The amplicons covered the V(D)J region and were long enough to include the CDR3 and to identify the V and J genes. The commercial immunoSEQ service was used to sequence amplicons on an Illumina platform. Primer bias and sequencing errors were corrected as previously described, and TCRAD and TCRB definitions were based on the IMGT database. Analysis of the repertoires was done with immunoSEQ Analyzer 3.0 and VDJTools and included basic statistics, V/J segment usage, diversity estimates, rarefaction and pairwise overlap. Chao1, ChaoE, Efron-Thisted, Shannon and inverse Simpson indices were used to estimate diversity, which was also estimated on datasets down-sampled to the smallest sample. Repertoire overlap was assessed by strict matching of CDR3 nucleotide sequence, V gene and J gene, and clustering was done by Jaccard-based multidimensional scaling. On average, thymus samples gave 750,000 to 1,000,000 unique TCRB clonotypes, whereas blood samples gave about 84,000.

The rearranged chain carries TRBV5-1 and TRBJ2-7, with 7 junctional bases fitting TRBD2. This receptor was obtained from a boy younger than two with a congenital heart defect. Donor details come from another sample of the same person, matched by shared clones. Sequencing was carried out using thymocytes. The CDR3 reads CASSFGGRAGDSYEQYF. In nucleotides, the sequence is TGCGCCAGCAGCTTCGGAGGGCGTGCGGGGGACTCCTACGAGCAGTACTTC. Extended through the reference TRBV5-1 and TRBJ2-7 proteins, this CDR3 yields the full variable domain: KAGVTQTPRYLIKTRGQQVTLSCSPISGHRSVSWYQQTPGQGLQFLFEYFSETQRNKGNFPGRFSGRQFSNSRSEMNVSTLELGDSALYLCASSFGGRAGDSYEQYFGPGTRLTVT.